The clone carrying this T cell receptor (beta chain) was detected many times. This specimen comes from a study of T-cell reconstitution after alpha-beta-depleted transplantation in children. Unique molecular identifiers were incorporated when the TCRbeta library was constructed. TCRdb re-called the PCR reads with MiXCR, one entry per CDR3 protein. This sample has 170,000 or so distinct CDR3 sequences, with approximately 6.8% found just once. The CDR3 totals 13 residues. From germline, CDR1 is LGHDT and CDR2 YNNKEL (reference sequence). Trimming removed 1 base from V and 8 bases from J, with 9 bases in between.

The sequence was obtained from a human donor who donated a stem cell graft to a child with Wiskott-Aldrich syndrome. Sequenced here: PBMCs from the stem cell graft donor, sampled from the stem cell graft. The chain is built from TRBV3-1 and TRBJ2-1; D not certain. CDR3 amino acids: CASSQVFRDEQFF. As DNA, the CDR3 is TGTGCCAGCAGCCAAGTATTCCGGGATGAGCAGTTCTTC.